One sample yielded the 22 T cell receptor beta chains listed below, sequenced in a study of T cells in Graves' hyperthyroidism and ophthalmopathy. From RNA transcripts, TCR beta CDR3 regions were amplified. In the first-round RT-PCR of the TCR CDR3, the HTBI primer set was used. TCRdb re-derived calls from the multiplex PCR reads in MiXCR, one entry per CDR3 protein. Among around 610,000 distinct CDR3 sequences listed, approximately 14% were seen once. The sample comprised blood. These receptor sequences come from a middle-aged woman with Graves' ophthalmopathy.

This clonotype was found many times. J is TRBJ2-7 and V is TRBV6-5; no definite D call. Germline V gene lookup returns CDR1 MNHEY and CDR2 SVGAGI. Trimming cost V 2 bases and J 4 bases, with 9 bases left between them. CDR3 length equals 13 residues. The CDR3 DNA sequence: TGTGCCAGCAGTTACGCTAGTGGGTACGAGCAGTACTTC. This gives the protein CASSYASGYEQYF.

This clonotype was picked up many times. The chain joins TRBV7-8 to TRBJ1-5; D gene unclear. Per the germline V gene, CDR1 is SGHVS and CDR2 is FQNEAQ. Trimming pared 5 bases from V and 2 bases from J, leaving 7 bases between. The CDR3 runs to 13 residues. CDR3 region: CASSRHRNQPQHF. Written as DNA, the CDR3 is TGTGCCAGCAGCAGACACCGCAATCAGCCCCAGCATTTT. Combining the CDR3 with reference TRBV7-8 and TRBJ1-5 gives the whole variable domain GAGVSQSPRYKVAKRGQDVALRCDPISGHVSLFWYQQALGQGPEFLTYFQNEAQLDKSGLPSDRFFAERPEGSVSTLKIQRTQQEDSAVYLCASSRHRNQPQHFGDGTRLSIL.

This clonotype was recorded at least ten times. The chain carries TRBV6-5 and TRBJ2-7; TRBD2 matches at 9 bases. CDR3 length: 16 residues. CDR1 is MNHEY, CDR2 SVGAGI, per germline. V was pared by 2 bases and J by 0 bases, with 5 bases of the junction left unmatched. CDR3 DNA sequence: TGTGCCAGCAGTTACGGGCTAGCGGGAAACTCCTACGAGCAGTACTTC. Protein product: CASSYGLAGNSYEQYF.

V is TRBV15 and J is TRBJ2-1; a possible D gene is TRBD2 (6 bases). CDR1 and CDR2 (germline): LNHNV, YYDKDF (reference sequence). This CDR3 has 15 residues. V was clipped by 4 bases and J by 5 bases, with 15 bases between them. The CDR3 reads CATSNRGLANNEQFF. The CDR3 nucleotides are TGTGCCACCAGCAACCGGGGACTGGCCAACAATGAGCAGTTCTTC. Complete variable domain (other parts from reference TRBV15 and TRBJ2-1): DAMVIQNPRYQVTQFGKPVTLSCSQTLNHNVMYWYQQKSSQAPKLLFHYYDKDFNNEADTPDNFQSRRPNTSFCFLDIRSPGLGDTAMYLCATSNRGLANNEQFFGPGTRLTVL.

This clonotype has at least ten counts. DNA for the CDR3: TGCGCCAGCAGCTTGCTTCCCGGACAGGCGAATATACATACTAACATTCAGTACTTC. Amino acids: CASSLLPGQANIHTNIQYF. V and J are TRBV5-1 and TRBJ2-4, with TRBD1 matching 7 bases. The CDR3 has 19 residues. The V segment lost 1 base and the J segment 7 bases; nucleotides outside the gene matches: 20. Germline CDR1 and CDR2: SGHRS and YFSETQ.

This clonotype showed up many times. The chain links TRBV7-6 to TRBJ1-5; no clear D gene. Trimming removed 5 bases at V and 0 bases at J, with 5 bases between. This CDR3 spans 13 amino acids. Germline assignment: CDR1 SGHVS and CDR2 FNYEAQ. The CDR3 loop reads CASSVNSNQPQHF. In DNA, the CDR3 is TGTGCCAGCAGCGTAAATAGCAATCAGCCCCAGCATTTT.

This clonotype came up a few times. The J gene is TRBJ2-5, the V gene TRBV6-1; no definite D call. Trimming removed 8 bases at V and 5 bases at J, with 15 bases between. Germline V lookup: CDR1 MNHNS, CDR2 SASEGT. The CDR3 extends over 13 amino acids. The CDR3 DNA is TGTGCCAGCCAAAGCCCCGGAGCGGAGACCCAGTACTTC. This codes for CASQSPGAETQYF.

This clonotype was seen at least ten times. The chain recombines TRBV6-1 with TRBJ1-1; 7 bases are a match to TRBD1. Looked up from germline, CDR1 is MNHNS and CDR2 is SASEGT. This CDR3 has 13 amino acids. V trimming: 0 bases; J trimming: 7 bases; junction bases outside the gene matches: 2. CDR3 protein: CASSEADRSEAFF. The CDR3, as DNA: TGTGCCAGCAGTGAAGCGGACAGGAGTGAAGCTTTCTTT.

The table lists this clonotype with a few counts. This sequence joins TRBV6-1 and TRBJ2-3; D uncertain. Germline loops: CDR1 MNHNS, CDR2 SASEGT. V was shortened by 6 bases and J by 7 bases, with 17 bases between the two germline ends. The CDR3 consists of 14 residues. The DNA of the CDR3 is TGTGCCAGCAGGAGAGGTACCCCCGTGAATACGCAGTATTTT. It yields the protein CASRRGTPVNTQYF.

This clonotype was picked up many times. The CDR3 bases are TGTGCCAGCAGTCCCGGGACTAGCGGGGCGAACACCGGGGAGCTGTTTTTT. It specifies CASSPGTSGANTGELFF. The J gene is TRBJ2-2, the V gene TRBV12-3 or TRBV12-4; TRBD2 matches at 13 bases. This CDR3 contains 17 residues. V was clipped by 5 bases and J by 0 bases; unmatched bases: 3.

This clonotype has ten or more counts. The chain employs TRBV29-1 and TRBJ2-5; possibly TRBD2 for D (5 bases). Trimming removed 6 bases from V and 2 bases from J, with 16 bases in between. The CDR3 sequence is 14 residues long. CDR1 SQVTM and CDR2 ANQGSEA come from the germline V gene. The CDR3 here is CSVNLEGTQETQYF. The CDR3 nucleotides read TGCAGCGTCAACCTTGAGGGAACGCAAGAGACCCAGTACTTC.

Ten or more counts support this clonotype. CDR3 in amino acids: CASWGQGVTGELFF. The CDR3 DNA reads as TGTGCCAGCTGGGGACAGGGAGTGACCGGGGAGCTGTTTTTT. The chain employs TRBV12-3 or TRBV12-4 and TRBJ2-2, with TRBD1 identical over 9 bases. After removal of 8 bases from V and 5 bases from J, the junction contained 6 bases not matched to a gene. There are 14 residues in the CDR3.

The chain has TRBV7-6 and TRBJ2-7, with D unresolved. Germline V gives CDR1 SGHVS, CDR2 FNYEAQ. This CDR3 has 13 residues. With 5 bases removed from V and 3 bases from J, the gap between germline ends came to 11 bases. The CDR3 here is CASSTEMFYEQYF. CDR3 DNA sequence: TGTGCCAGCAGCACCGAAATGTTCTACGAGCAGTACTTC. The variable domain in full, completed from reference TRBV7-6 and TRBJ2-7, reads GAGVSQSPRYKVTKRGQDVALRCDPISGHVSLYWYRQALGQGPEFLTYFNYEAQQDKSGLPNDRFSAERPEGSISTLTIQRTEQRDSAMYRCASSTEMFYEQYFGPGTRLTVT.

In this sample, this clonotype turned up a few times. The CDR3 spells CASRRQEANYGYTF. Here the CDR3 DNA reads TGTGCCAGCAGGAGACAGGAAGCTAACTATGGCTACACCTTC. The rearrangement uses TRBV6-1 and TRBJ1-2; a possible D gene is TRBD1 (6 bases). Germline V gene data show CDR1 as MNHNS and CDR2 as SASEGT. The V end was cut by 6 bases, the J end by 0 bases, with 11 bases between. The CDR3 is made up of 14 amino acids.

Ten or more counts support this clonotype. The chain couples TRBV20-1 to TRBJ1-3; the match to TRBD1 covers 7 bases. The CDR3 covers 15 residues. Germline V gene data show CDR1 as DFQATT and CDR2 as SNEGSKA (reference sequence). J lost 6 bases, V lost 0 bases, and 8 bases had no gene match. This chain's CDR3 is CSARDRDRAVNTIYF. The CDR3 nucleotides read TGCAGTGCTAGAGACCGAGACAGGGCGGTAAACACCATATATTTT.

This clonotype was seen a handful of times. J is TRBJ2-7 and V is TRBV28; D is ambiguous. Trimming took 1 base from V and 2 from J, leaving 9 bases between them. The CDR3 runs to 14 residues. CDR1 is MDHEN and CDR2 is SYDVKM in the germline V gene. Here the CDR3 DNA reads TGTGCCAGCAGTTTATTGTCGACCACCTACGAGCAGTACTTC. Protein product: CASSLLSTTYEQYF.

This clonotype was counted only a few times. The chain uses TRBV3-1 and TRBJ2-4; maybe TRBD2 (6 bases). V lost 4 bases to trimming and J lost 3 bases, with 13 bases between them. CDR3 length equals 15 residues. Germline CDR1 reads LGHDT; CDR2 reads YNNKEL (reference sequence). CDR3 region: CASSPPGVGKNIQYF. The CDR3 nucleotides are TGTGCCAGCAGCCCCCCGGGAGTTGGCAAAAACATTCAGTACTTC.

This clonotype was observed many times. This chain uses TRBV7-8 with TRBJ1-1; D is uncertain. V shed 5 bases and J shed 4 bases, with 14 bases lying between them. This CDR3 is 14 amino acids long. CDR1 is SGHVS and CDR2 is FQNEAQ in the germline V gene. The CDR3 nucleotides read TGTGCCAGCAGCATCTACTCCCATCCCACTGAAGCTTTCTTT. Amino acids: CASSIYSHPTEAFF.

This clonotype came up many times. CDR3 DNA: TGCAGCGAAACCACTAGCGGGAGCGAGACCCAGTACTTC. This sequence encodes CSETTSGSETQYF. The rearrangement joins TRBV29-1 to TRBJ2-5, with 11 bases aligning to TRBD2. The V and J ends lost 7 bases and 5 bases, in that order; junction bases with no gene match: 6. This CDR3 spans 13 amino acids. The V gene's germline CDR1 is SQVTM and CDR2 ANQGSEA.

This clonotype was seen many times. The V gene is TRBV19, the J gene TRBJ1-6; perhaps TRBD1 as D (5 bases). The CDR3 contains 15 residues. Germline V gene data show CDR1 as LNHDA and CDR2 as SQIVND (reference sequence). V lost 10 bases and J lost 6, with 19 bases in between. The CDR3 loop is CATKRGDRTNSPLHF. The DNA of the CDR3 is TGTGCCACCAAGAGGGGTGACAGAACTAATTCACCCCTCCACTTT. Variable domain in full (rest from reference TRBV19 and TRBJ1-6): DGGITQSPKYLFRKEGQNVTLSCEQNLNHDAMYWYRQDPGQGLRLIYYSQIVNDFQKGDIAEGYSVSREKKESFPLTVTSAQKNPTAFYLCATKRGDRTNSPLHFGNGTRLTVT.

This clonotype is judged medium-sized. The chain links TRBV12-3 or TRBV12-4 to TRBJ1-1, with D hard to call. Trimming took 6 bases from V and 5 from J, leaving 4 bases between them. The CDR3 covers 10 residues. CDR3 region: CASRRTEAFF. As DNA, the CDR3 is TGTGCCAGCAGAAGGACTGAAGCTTTCTTT.

This clonotype occurred a few times. The rearrangement uses TRBV7-6 and TRBJ2-2; 7 bases are a match to TRBD1. This CDR3 spans 15 amino acids. J lost 3 bases, V lost 2 bases, and 3 bases had no gene match. Germline CDR1 and CDR2: SGHVS and FNYEAQ. CDR3 nucleotides: TGTGCCAGCAGCTTATATCAGGGGGACACCGGGGAGCTGTTTTTT. Encoded protein: CASSLYQGDTGELFF.